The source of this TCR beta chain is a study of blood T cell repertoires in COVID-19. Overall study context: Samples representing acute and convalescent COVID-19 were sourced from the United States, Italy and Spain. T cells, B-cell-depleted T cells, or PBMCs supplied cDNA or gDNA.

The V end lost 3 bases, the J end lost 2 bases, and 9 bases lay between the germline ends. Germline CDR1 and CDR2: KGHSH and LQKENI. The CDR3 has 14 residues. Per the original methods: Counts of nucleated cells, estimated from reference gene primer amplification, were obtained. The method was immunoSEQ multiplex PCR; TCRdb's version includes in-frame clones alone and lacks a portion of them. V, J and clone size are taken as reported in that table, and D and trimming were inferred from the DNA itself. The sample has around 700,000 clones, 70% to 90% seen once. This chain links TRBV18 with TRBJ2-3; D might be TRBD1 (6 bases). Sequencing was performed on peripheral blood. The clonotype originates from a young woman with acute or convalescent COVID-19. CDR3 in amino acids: CASSPDSHTDTQYF. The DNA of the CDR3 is TGTGCCAGCTCACCGGACAGTCACACAGATACGCAGTATTTT.